This TCR beta chain was identified during a study of blood T cells in healthy people across ages. General study findings and limits: With age, beta diversity per million T cells declined roughly linearly, significantly by approximately 41. One million T cells yielded diversity estimates that were considered underestimates.

The use of a sample-barcoded 5' primer and a J-beta primer mix characterized a second PCR of about 6 to 12 cycles. TCRdb reanalysed the 5' RACE reads using MiXCR and keeps one entry per CDR3 protein. The data hold about 1 million distinct CDR3 sequences, with 20% to 25% observed a single time. This clonotype has a handful of counts. What it binds is not known. CDR1 DFQATT and CDR2 SNEGSKA come from the germline V gene (reference sequence). CDR3 size: 16 residues. V lost 0 bases, J lost 4 bases, and 18 bases lay in between. In addition, the sample was reused for a study of T cells of mothers and their children.

This TCR derives from a girl aged 2 to 10 in good health. Sequenced material: blood. The V gene is TRBV20-1, the J gene TRBJ1-1; perhaps TRBD1 as D (5 bases). CDR3 residues: CSARDRQSKGGTEAFF. The DNA for the CDR3 is TGCAGTGCTAGAGATCGACAGTCCAAGGGAGGCACTGAAGCTTTCTTT.